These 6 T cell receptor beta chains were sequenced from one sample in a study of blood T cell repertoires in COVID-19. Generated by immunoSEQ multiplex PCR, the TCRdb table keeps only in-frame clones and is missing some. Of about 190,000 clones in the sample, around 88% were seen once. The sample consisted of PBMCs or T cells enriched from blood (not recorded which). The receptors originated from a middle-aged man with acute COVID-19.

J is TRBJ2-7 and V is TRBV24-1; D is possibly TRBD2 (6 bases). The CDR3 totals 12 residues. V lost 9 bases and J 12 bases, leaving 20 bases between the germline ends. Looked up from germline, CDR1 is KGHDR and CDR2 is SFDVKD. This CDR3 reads CATPGRGELRYF. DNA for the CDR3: TGTGCCACCCCGGGGCGGGGTGAATTGCGGTACTTC.

This CDR3 is CAWSGGGSNQPQHF. For the CDR3, the DNA is TGTGCCTGGAGCGGGGGAGGGAGCAATCAGCCCCAGCATTTT. V and J are TRBV30 and TRBJ1-5, with D tentatively TRBD1 (5 bases). In germline, CDR1 is GTSNPN, CDR2 SVGIG (reference sequence). Trimming pared 3 bases from V and 1 base from J, leaving 10 bases between. The CDR3 covers 14 residues. Full variable domain (outside the CDR3, taken from reference TRBV30 and TRBJ1-5): SQTIHQWPATLVQPVGSPLSLECTVEGTSNPNLYWYRQAAGRGLQLLFYSVGIGQISSEVPQNLSASRPQDRQFILSSKKLLLSDSGFYLCAWSGGGSNQPQHFGDGTRLSIL.

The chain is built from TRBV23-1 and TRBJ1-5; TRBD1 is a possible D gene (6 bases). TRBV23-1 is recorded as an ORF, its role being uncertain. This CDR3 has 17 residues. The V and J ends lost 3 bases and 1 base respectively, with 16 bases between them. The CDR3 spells CASSHEKGGGSNQPQHF. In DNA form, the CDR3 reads TGCGCCAGCAGTCACGAGAAGGGGGGGGGAAGCAATCAGCCCCAGCATTTT.

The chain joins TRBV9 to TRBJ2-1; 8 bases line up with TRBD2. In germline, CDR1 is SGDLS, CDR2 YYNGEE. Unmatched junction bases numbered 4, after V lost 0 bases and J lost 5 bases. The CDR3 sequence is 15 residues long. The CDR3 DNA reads TGTGCCAGCAGCGTAGGGACGGGAGGGCACAATGAGCAGTTCTTC. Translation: CASSVGTGGHNEQFF. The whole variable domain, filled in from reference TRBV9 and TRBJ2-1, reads DSGVTQTPKHLITATGQRVTLRCSPRSGDLSVYWYQQSLDQGLQFLIQYYNGEERAKGNILERFSAQQFPDLHSELNLSSLELGDSALYFCASSVGTGGHNEQFFGPGTRLTVL.

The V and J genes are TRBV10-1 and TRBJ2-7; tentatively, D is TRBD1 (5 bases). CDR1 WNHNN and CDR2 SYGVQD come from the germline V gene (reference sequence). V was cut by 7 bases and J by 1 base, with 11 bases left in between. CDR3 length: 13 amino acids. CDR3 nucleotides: TGCGCCAGCAAGGTGGGGCAGTCCTACGAGCAGTACTTC. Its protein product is CASKVGQSYEQYF.

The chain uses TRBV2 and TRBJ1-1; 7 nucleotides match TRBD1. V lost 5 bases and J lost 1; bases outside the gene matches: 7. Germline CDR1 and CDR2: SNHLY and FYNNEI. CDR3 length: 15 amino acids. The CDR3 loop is CASSLQGPRNTEAFF. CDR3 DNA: TGTGCCAGCAGTTTACAGGGGCCCAGGAACACTGAAGCTTTCTTT.